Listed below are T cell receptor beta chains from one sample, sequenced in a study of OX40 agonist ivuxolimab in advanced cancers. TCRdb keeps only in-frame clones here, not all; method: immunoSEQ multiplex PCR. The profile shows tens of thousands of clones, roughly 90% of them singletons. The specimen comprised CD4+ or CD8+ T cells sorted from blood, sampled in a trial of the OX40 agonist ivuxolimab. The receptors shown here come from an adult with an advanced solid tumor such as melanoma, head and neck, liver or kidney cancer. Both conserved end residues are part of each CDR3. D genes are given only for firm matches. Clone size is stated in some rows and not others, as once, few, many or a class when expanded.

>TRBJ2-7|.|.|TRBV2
CASERDAYEQYF
TGTGCCAGCGAAAGGGACGCCTACGAGCAGTACTTC
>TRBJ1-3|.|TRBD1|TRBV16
CASSPPGQSSGNTIYF
TGTGCCAGCAGCCCACCGGGACAGAGCTCTGGAAACACCATATATTTT
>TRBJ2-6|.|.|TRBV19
CASSQGDWGPGANVLTF
TGTGCCAGTAGCCAAGGGGACTGGGGCCCTGGGGCCAACGTCCTGACTTTC
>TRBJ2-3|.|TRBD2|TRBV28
CASSLVGGFTDTQYF
TGTGCCAGCAGTTTAGTCGGGGGGTTCACAGATACGCAGTATTTT
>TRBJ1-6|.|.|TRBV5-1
CASSHGPHRVYDNSPLHF
TGCGCCAGCAGCCACGGGCCTCACAGGGTTTACGACAATTCACCCCTCCACTTT
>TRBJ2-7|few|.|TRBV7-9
CASSGSTTPYEQYF
TGTGCCAGCAGCGGCAGCACGACCCCCTACGAGCAGTACTTC
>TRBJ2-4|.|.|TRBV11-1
CASSLGFLDYPKNIQYF
TGTGCCAGCAGCTTAGGCTTTCTAGACTACCCAAAGAACATTCAGTACTTC
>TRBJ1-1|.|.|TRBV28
CASSLRGETNTEAFF
TGTGCCAGCAGTTTACGAGGGGAAACGAACACTGAAGCTTTCTTT
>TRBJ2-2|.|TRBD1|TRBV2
CASSHNNPTGETGELFF
TGTGCCAGCAGTCACAATAACCCGACAGGGGAGACCGGGGAGCTGTTTTTT
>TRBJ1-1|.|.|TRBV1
CTSSQGPQNTEAFF
TGCACCAGCAGCCAAGGACCCCAGAACACTGAAGCTTTCTTT
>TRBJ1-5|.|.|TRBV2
CASSEARGYQPQHF
TGTGCCAGCAGTGAAGCGCGCGGTTATCAGCCCCAGCATTTT